This TCR beta chain was captured in a study of spatial heterogeneity in lung cancer (dated by TCRdb to about 2019). Regarding the research as a whole: More beta-chain than alpha-chain transcripts were consistently detected, likely reflecting higher beta-chain transcript abundance. A strong correlation was found between TCR transcript counts in tumor regions and a T cell transcriptional module score from matched bulk RNA-seq. In the raw uncorrected reads, each unique combination of TCR and UMI appeared on average more than ten times. TCR alpha and beta repertoires were quantitatively compared across multiple tumor regions, matched nontumor lung and blood in non-small cell lung cancer. The study linked features of the TCR repertoire to counts of nonsynonymous mutations, which were determined by whole-exome sequencing of tumor tissue. Both alpha and beta chains were TCR-sequenced in samples taken at surgery, namely 220 tumor regions, approximately 63 matched nontumor lung samples and a few dozen PBMC samples.

The paper as a whole reports these results and caveats: The tumor nonsynonymous mutation count correlated with the number of expanded intratumoral alpha and beta TCRs. The count of ubiquitous expanded TCRs correlated with the count of ubiquitous nonsynonymous mutations, and the count of regional expanded TCRs correlated with the count of regional nonsynonymous mutations. TCR-seq was estimated to cover only approximately 7% of tumor T cells for alpha chains and about 13% for beta chains. Additional single-cell paired TCR alpha and beta sequencing was considered necessary to confirm, at a functional level, the hypothesis that regional TCRs recognize regional mutations.

The CDR3 has 13 amino acids, counting the end cysteine and phenylalanine. Only the CDR3 region is kept as DNA, spanning 39 bases read in frame from base 1. Clipping removes 6 bases from V and 8 bases from J, with 8 as the unmatched junction base count. According to the study, the label for this sample's time point signals: sample taken at primary tumor resection. Donors were around 71 patients with early-stage, untreated non-small cell lung cancer from the lung TRACERx cohort. For TCR sequencing, whole RNA was extracted from tumor and nontumor lung tissue, or from cryopreserved PBMC samples, and no cell sorting was done. A patient was chosen for TCR sequencing only when enough RNA was available from at least two tumor regions. Before selection, tumor and adjacent nontumor lung specimens were reviewed by a lung pathologist. This clonotype has a count of ten or more. No cognate antigen has been identified for it. Base qualities are not at hand, and no much larger clone is one base apart.

The library was made by 5' RACE. The instrument given in TCRdb is NextSeq 500. In the TCR library protocol, a unique molecular identifier was attached to each TCR cDNA molecule so that PCR and sequencing errors could be corrected. The study's processing was this. TCR identification, UMI-based error correction and CDR3 extraction were performed with Decombinator tools. Expanded TCRs were defined as those above a frequency of 2 per 1,000, corresponding to the top 1% of the tumor frequency distribution. Expanded tumor TCRs were classed as regional if statistically deemed absent (corrected P<0.05) from at least one tumor region, otherwise ubiquitous. Each repertoire was subsampled 100 times to 5,000 TCRs, after which Renyi diversity was computed with the R vegan package. CDR3 similarity networks were built from amino acid triplet string-kernel similarity, with CDR3s being connected when pairwise similarity was above 0.82. TCRdb applied fastp at Q25 and MiXCR to the public reads, then kept only in-frame beta chains. Each CDR3 protein gets just one entry, which takes the most common genes and DNA from the rows behind it. TCRdb, not the original authors, processed these V and J calls. Here the sample has some 7,000 distinct CDR3 sequences; 11% to 15% occur a single time. Of the sample, 7% to 9% is held by the ten largest clones.

Material: lung tumor tissue, obtained at surgery. The V gene is TRBV12-3 or TRBV12-4 and the J gene is TRBJ1-2; 8 bases in between match TRBD1. The TCR originated in a female donor with early-stage non-small cell lung cancer. The DNA is as follows: TGTGCCAGCAGGCCCGGACAGGGATGGGGCTACACCTTC. This yields the protein CASRPGQGWGYTF.